These T cell receptor beta chains were read from a single sample in a study of CD8 T cells in ankylosing spondylitis. TCRdb ran MiXCR on the 5' RACE reads and lists one entry per CDR3 protein. Of approximately 180,000 distinct CDR3 sequences listed, 18% are singletons. The sample was blood, either unsorted or a sorted T cell fraction (not recorded which). These receptors came from a male donor under 35 with ankylosing spondylitis or in good health (not recorded which). The CDR3 runs from the conserved cysteine through the conserved F or W. A D gene is named only where the DNA matches it firmly. Not every row has a clone size; where given, it reads once, few, many or a size class.

V: TRBV7-2; size: many; D: -; J: TRBJ2-1; DNA: TGTGCCAGCAGCTCGGGGGTGTTTTATGAGCAGTTCTTC; CDR3: CASSSGVFYEQFF
V: TRBV20-1; size: few; D: -; J: TRBJ1-1; DNA: TGCAGTGCCCAGGGACGGATCAACACTGAAGCTTTCTTT; CDR3: CSAQGRINTEAFF
V: TRBV24-1; size: many; D: -; J: TRBJ1-2; DNA: TGTGCCACCTCCTCCCAAGACTATGGCTACACCTTC; CDR3: CATSSQDYGYTF
V: TRBV5-1; size: many; D: -; J: TRBJ2-3; DNA: TGCGCCAGCAGCCCTGGGGACGGGCCGTACACAGATACGCAGTATTTT; CDR3: CASSPGDGPYTDTQYF
V: TRBV29-1; size: many; D: -; J: TRBJ1-2; DNA: TGCAGCGTTGAAGGGGAATCAGGCTACACCTTC; CDR3: CSVEGESGYTF
V: TRBV20-1; size: -; D: -; J: TRBJ2-3; DNA: TGCAGTGCTGAAGTAGCGGGCACAGATACGCAGTATTTT; CDR3: CSAEVAGTDTQYF
V: TRBV12-3/TRBV12-4; size: -; D: -; J: TRBJ1-4; DNA: TGTGCCAGCAGTGGGACGGGGAATAATGAAAAACTGTTTTTT; CDR3: CASSGTGNNEKLFF
V: TRBV3-1; size: few; D: TRBD2; J: TRBJ2-7; DNA: TGTGCCAGCAGCCGCTCCCCGGGACTACTTTCTTACGAGCAGTACTTC; CDR3: CASSRSPGLLSYEQYF
V: TRBV27; size: many; D: -; J: TRBJ2-7; DNA: TGTGCCAGCAGCCTAAGCACCGGCTACGAGCAGTACTTC; CDR3: CASSLSTGYEQYF
V: TRBV7-2; size: many; D: -; J: TRBJ1-1; DNA: TGTGCCAGCAGCTTAACCCAGAACACTGAAGCTTTCTTT; CDR3: CASSLTQNTEAFF
V: TRBV9; size: many; D: -; J: TRBJ2-2; DNA: TGTGCCAGCAACAGTTTTTCCGGGGAGCTGTTTTTT; CDR3: CASNSFSGELFF
V: TRBV12-5; size: many; D: TRBD2; J: TRBJ2-5; DNA: TGTGCTAGTGGTTCAGGACTAGCGGGTCTCCAAGAGACCCAGTACTTC; CDR3: CASGSGLAGLQETQYF
V: TRBV20-1; size: many; D: TRBD2; J: TRBJ2-7; DNA: TGCAGTGCTAGGACTAGCGGGAGGGCCTACGAGCAGTACTTC; CDR3: CSARTSGRAYEQYF
V: TRBV12-3/TRBV12-4; size: -; D: -; J: TRBJ2-2; DNA: TGTGCCAGCAAAAAACCGCCAGCTAACACCGGGGAGCTGTTTTTT; CDR3: CASKKPPANTGELFF
V: TRBV19; size: many; D: -; J: TRBJ1-1; DNA: TGTGCCAGTAGATCCGCAGTCGGGGTTGAAGAAGCTTTCTTT; CDR3: CASRSAVGVEEAFF
V: TRBV25-1; size: many; D: -; J: TRBJ2-1; DNA: TGTGCCAGCAGGAACCCCCCGAGCAATGAGCAGTTCTTC; CDR3: CASRNPPSNEQFF
V: TRBV4-1; size: many; D: TRBD1; J: TRBJ1-6; DNA: TGCGCCAGCAGCCCCCTCAGGGGGTATAATTCACCCCTCCACTTT; CDR3: CASSPLRGYNSPLHF
V: TRBV24-1; size: -; D: -; J: TRBJ2-3; DNA: TGTGCCACCAGTGATTTCGGACTGAGCACAGATACGCAGTATTTT; CDR3: CATSDFGLSTDTQYF
V: TRBV12-3/TRBV12-4; size: -; D: TRBD1; J: TRBJ2-5; DNA: TGTGCCAGCAGCCCGGGACAGACTATAGGTTACGAAGAGACCCAGTACTTC; CDR3: CASSPGQTIGYEETQYF
V: TRBV20-1; size: -; D: -; J: TRBJ2-2; DNA: TGCAGTGCTAGAGATCAGGGCAGAACCGGGGAGCTGTTTTTT; CDR3: CSARDQGRTGELFF
V: TRBV4-3; size: many; D: -; J: TRBJ2-6; DNA: TGCGCCAGCAGCCAAGCGGGCAGAAGGGTCTCTGGGGCCAACGTCCTGACTTTC; CDR3: CASSQAGRRVSGANVLTF
V: TRBV6-2/TRBV6-3; size: many; D: -; J: TRBJ1-1; DNA: TGTGCCAGCAGTTACGGCCTCCTCACTGAAGCTTTCTTT; CDR3: CASSYGLLTEAFF
V: TRBV5-1; size: many; D: TRBD1; J: TRBJ1-4; DNA: TGCGCCAGCAGCGGACAGGGGGCTAATGAAAAACTGTTTTTT; CDR3: CASSGQGANEKLFF
V: TRBV7-3; size: many; D: TRBD2; J: TRBJ2-2; DNA: TGTGCCAGCAGCCTACCGGTGGCGGGAGGGAACACCGGGGAGCTGTTTTTT; CDR3: CASSLPVAGGNTGELFF
V: TRBV6-6; size: -; D: -; J: TRBJ1-1; DNA: TGTGCCAGCAGTTACGGTGGGGGGGCGAGGCGAGCTTTCTTT; CDR3: CASSYGGGARRAFF
V: TRBV4-3; size: many; D: TRBD2; J: TRBJ2-2; DNA: TGCGCCAGCAGCTCCTTACCGGGACTAGCGGGAGGCACCGGGGAGCTGTTTTTT; CDR3: CASSSLPGLAGGTGELFF
V: TRBV7-9; size: -; D: TRBD1; J: TRBJ2-1; DNA: TGTGCCAGCAGCTCTGGACAGGGCGGCTACAATGAGCAGTTCTTC; CDR3: CASSSGQGGYNEQFF
V: TRBV3-1; size: many; D: TRBD2; J: TRBJ2-3; DNA: TGTGCCAGCAGCCAAGGGTCTGGACTAGCGGGAGATACGCAGTATTTT; CDR3: CASSQGSGLAGDTQYF
V: TRBV7-2; size: many; D: -; J: TRBJ2-2; DNA: TGTGCCAGCAGCTTTGGGGTTGCCGGGGAGCTGTTTTTT; CDR3: CASSFGVAGELFF
V: TRBV12-3/TRBV12-4; size: many; D: -; J: TRBJ2-7; DNA: TGTGCCAGCAGTTTAGTCTCGGGCTACGAGCAGTACTTC; CDR3: CASSLVSGYEQYF
V: TRBV29-1; size: many; D: TRBD1; J: TRBJ2-3; DNA: TGCAGCGGGAGGCAGGGGGCACGGAATACGCAGTATTTT; CDR3: CSGRQGARNTQYF
V: TRBV12-3/TRBV12-4; size: many; D: -; J: TRBJ1-2; DNA: TGTGCCAGCGAGGGGCTGGTAGGCTACACCTTC; CDR3: CASEGLVGYTF
V: TRBV15; size: many; D: TRBD1; J: TRBJ2-3; DNA: TGTGCCACCAGCAGCATAAAACAGGGGGTGGGCACAGATACGCAGTATTTT; CDR3: CATSSIKQGVGTDTQYF